This T cell receptor beta chain emerged from a study of radiation and T cells in renal cell carcinoma. TCRdb's table, derived via immunoSEQ multiplex PCR, lists solely in-frame clones and lacks some. The sample shows about 91,000 clones, 82% of them seen only once. Germline loops: CDR1 LNHNV, CDR2 YYDKDF (reference sequence). The V gene lost 6 bases and the J gene lost 4 bases, with 10 bases spanning the gap. This CDR3 spans 13 amino acids. Regarding time point: baseline pretreatment blood. Treatment described: 15 Gy SBRT to primary tumor, nephrectomy 4 weeks later. Here the sequenced sample was blood, taken from a patient whose treatment included radiotherapy and nephrectomy. The rearrangement uses TRBV15 and TRBJ1-5; TRBD1 is a possible D gene (5 bases). The TCR sequence derives from a man in his sixties with renal cell carcinoma. The CDR3 coding sequence is TGTGCCACCAGTGGGGGTGGGAATCAGCCCCAGCATTTT. Its translation is CATSGGGNQPQHF.